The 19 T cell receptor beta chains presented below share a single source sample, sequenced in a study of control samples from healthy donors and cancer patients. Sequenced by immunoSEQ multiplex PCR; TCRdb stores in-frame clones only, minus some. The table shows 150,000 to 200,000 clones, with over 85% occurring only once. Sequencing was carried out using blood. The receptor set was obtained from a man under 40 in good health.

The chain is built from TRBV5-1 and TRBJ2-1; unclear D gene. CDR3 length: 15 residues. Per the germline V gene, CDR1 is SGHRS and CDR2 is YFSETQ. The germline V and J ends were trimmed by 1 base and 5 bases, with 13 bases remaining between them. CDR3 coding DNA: TGCGCCAGCAGCTTGTCCTTCGCCAGTGACAATGAGCAGTTCTTC. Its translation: CASSLSFASDNEQFF.

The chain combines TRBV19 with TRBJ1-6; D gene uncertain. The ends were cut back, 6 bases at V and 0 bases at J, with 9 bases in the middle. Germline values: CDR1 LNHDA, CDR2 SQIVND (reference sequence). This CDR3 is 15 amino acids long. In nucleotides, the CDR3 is TGTGCCAGTAGGGACTTGAGCTCCTATAATTCACCCCTCCACTTT. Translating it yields CASRDLSSYNSPLHF.

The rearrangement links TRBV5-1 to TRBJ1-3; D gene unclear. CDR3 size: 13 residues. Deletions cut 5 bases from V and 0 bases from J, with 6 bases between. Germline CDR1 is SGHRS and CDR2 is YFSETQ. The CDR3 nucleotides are TGCGCCAGCAGGCTGAGCTCTGGAAACACCATATATTTT. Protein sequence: CASRLSSGNTIYF.

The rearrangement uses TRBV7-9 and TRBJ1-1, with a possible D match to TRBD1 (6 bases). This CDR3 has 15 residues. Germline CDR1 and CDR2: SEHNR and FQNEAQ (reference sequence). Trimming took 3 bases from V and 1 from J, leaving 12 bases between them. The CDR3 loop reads CASSFPGHQNTEAFF. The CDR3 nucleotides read TGTGCCAGCAGCTTTCCGGGACATCAGAACACTGAAGCTTTCTTT.

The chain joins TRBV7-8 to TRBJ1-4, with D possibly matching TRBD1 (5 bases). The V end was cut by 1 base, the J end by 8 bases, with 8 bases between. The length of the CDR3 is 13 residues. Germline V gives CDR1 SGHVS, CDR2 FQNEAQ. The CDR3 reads CASSLGGVEKLFF. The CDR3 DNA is TGTGCCAGCAGCTTAGGGGGGGTAGAAAAACTGTTTTTT.

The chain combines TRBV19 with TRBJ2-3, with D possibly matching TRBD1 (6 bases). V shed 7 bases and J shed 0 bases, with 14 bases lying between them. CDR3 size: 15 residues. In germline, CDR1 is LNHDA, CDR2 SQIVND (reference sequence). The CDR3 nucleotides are TGTGCCAGTACCCCAGGGGCCACTAGCACAGATACGCAGTATTTT. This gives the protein CASTPGATSTDTQYF. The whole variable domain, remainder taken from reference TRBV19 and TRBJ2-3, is DGGITQSPKYLFRKEGQNVTLSCEQNLNHDAMYWYRQDPGQGLRLIYYSQIVNDFQKGDIAEGYSVSREKKESFPLTVTSAQKNPTAFYLCASTPGATSTDTQYFGPGTRLTVL.

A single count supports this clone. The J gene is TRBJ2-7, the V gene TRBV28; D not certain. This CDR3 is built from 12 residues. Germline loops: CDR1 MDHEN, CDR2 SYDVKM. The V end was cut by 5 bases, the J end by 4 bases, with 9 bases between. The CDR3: CASSHGVYEQYF. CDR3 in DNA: TGTGCCAGCAGTCATGGGGTTTACGAGCAGTACTTC.

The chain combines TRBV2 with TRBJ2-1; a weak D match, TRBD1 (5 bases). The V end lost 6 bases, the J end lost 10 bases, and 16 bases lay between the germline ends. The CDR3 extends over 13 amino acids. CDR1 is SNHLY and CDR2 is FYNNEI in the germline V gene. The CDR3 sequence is CASSLGALGEQFF. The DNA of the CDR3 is TGTGCCAGCAGCCTAGGGGCCCTTGGAGAGCAGTTCTTC.

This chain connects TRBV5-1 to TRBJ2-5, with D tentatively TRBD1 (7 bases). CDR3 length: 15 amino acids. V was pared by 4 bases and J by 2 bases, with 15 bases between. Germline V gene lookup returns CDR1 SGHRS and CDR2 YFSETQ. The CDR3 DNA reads TGCGCCAGCAGCGTGACGGCGGGACAGCAAGAGACCCAGTACTTC. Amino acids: CASSVTAGQQETQYF.

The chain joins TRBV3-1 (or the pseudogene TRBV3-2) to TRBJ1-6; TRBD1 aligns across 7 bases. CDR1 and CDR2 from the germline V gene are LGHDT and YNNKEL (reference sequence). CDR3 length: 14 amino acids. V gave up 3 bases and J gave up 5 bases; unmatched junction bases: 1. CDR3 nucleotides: TGTGCCAGCAGCCACGGACAGGATAATTCACCCCTCCACTTT. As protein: CASSHGQDNSPLHF.

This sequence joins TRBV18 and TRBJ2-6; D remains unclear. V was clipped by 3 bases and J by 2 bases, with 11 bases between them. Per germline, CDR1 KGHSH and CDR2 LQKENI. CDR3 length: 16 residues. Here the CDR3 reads CASSPPYSAGANVLTF. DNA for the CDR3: TGTGCCAGCTCACCCCCGTACAGCGCTGGGGCCAACGTCCTGACTTTC.

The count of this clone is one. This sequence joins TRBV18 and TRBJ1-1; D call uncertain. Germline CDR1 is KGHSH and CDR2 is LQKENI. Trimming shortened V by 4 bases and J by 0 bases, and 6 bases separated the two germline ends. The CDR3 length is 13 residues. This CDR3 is CASSHSLNTEAFF. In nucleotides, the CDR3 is TGTGCCAGCTCACACAGTCTGAACACTGAAGCTTTCTTT.

DNA of the CDR3: TGTGCCAGCAGCCCAGGGGGCCAAGCTTTCTTT. The encoded protein is CASSPGGQAFF. V and J are TRBV7-8 and TRBJ1-1; 8 bases are a match to TRBD1. Germline V gene data show CDR1 as SGHVS and CDR2 as FQNEAQ. The CDR3 is 11 residues long. V lost 5 bases to trimming and J lost 9 bases; unmatched junction nucleotides: 2.

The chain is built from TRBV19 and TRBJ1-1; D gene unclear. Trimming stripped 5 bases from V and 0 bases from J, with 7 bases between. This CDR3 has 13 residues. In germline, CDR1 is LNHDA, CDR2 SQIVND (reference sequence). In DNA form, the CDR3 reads TGTGCCAGTAGTCCGGCCATGAACACTGAAGCTTTCTTT. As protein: CASSPAMNTEAFF. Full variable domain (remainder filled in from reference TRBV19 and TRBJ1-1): DGGITQSPKYLFRKEGQNVTLSCEQNLNHDAMYWYRQDPGQGLRLIYYSQIVNDFQKGDIAEGYSVSREKKESFPLTVTSAQKNPTAFYLCASSPAMNTEAFFGQGTRLTVV.

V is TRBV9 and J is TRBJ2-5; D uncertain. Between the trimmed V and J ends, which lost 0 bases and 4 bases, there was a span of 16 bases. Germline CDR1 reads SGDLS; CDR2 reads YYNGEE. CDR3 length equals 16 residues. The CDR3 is CASSVAVMVGSETQYF. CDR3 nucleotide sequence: TGTGCCAGCAGCGTAGCTGTAATGGTGGGCTCAGAGACCCAGTACTTC.

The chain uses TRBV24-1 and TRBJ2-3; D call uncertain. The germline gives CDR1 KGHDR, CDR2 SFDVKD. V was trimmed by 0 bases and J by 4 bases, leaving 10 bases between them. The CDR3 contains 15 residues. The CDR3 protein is CATSDLQATADTQYF. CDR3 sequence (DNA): TGTGCCACCAGTGATTTGCAAGCGACCGCAGATACGCAGTATTTT.

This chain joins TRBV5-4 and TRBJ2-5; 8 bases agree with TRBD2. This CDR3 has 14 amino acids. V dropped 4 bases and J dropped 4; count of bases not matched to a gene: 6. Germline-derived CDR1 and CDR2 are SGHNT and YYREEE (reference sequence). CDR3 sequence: CASSPAGEGETQYF. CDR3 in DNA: TGTGCCAGCAGCCCAGCGGGGGAGGGAGAGACCCAGTACTTC.

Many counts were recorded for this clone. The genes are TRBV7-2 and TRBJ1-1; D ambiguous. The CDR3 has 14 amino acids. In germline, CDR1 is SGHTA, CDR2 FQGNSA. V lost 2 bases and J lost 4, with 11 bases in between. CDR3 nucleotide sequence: TGTGCCAGCAGCTTAATGGGAAAGGCCACTGAAGCTTTCTTT. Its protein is CASSLMGKATEAFF.

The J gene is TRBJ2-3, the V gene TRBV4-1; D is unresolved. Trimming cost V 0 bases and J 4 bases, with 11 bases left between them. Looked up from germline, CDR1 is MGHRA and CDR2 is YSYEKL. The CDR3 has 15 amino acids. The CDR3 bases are TGCGCCAGCAGCCAAGATAGTCGAGGATCAGATACGCAGTATTTT. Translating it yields CASSQDSRGSDTQYF.